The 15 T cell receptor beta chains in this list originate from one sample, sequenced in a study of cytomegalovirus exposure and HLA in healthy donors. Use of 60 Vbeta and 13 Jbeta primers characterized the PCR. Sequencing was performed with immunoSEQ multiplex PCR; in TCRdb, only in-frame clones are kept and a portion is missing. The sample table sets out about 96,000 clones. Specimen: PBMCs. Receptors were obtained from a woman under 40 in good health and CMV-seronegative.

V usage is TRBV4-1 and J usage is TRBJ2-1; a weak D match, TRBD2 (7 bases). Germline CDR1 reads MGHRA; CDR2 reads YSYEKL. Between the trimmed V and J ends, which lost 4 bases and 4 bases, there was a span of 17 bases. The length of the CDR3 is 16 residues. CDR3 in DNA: TGCGCCAGCAGCCCACGGGGGGCGGGCGCATACAATGAGCAGTTCTTC. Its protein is CASSPRGAGAYNEQFF.

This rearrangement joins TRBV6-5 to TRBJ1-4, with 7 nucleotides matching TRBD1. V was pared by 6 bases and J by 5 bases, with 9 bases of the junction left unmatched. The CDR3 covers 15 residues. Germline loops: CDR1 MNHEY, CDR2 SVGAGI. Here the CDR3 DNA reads TGTGCCAGCAGACCTGACAGGGAGGAAAATGAAAAACTGTTTTTT. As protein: CASRPDREENEKLFF.

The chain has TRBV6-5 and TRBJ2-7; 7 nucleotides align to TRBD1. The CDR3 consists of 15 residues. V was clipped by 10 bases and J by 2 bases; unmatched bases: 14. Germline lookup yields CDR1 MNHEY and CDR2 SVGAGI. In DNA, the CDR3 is TGTGCCACAACGCCAGGGGGAGAGGGTCCCTACGAGCAGTACTTC. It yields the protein CATTPGGEGPYEQYF.

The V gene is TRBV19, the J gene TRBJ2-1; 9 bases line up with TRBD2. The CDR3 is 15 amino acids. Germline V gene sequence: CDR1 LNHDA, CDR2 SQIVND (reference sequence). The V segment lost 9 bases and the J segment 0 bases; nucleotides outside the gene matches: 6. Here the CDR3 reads CASVWRGGSYNEQFF. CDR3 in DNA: TGTGCCAGCGTCTGGCGGGGGGGCTCCTACAATGAGCAGTTCTTC.

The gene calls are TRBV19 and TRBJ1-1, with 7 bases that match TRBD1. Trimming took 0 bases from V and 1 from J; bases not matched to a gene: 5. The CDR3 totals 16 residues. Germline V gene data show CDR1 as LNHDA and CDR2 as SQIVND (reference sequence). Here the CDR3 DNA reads TGTGCCAGTAGTATAGATCTAGAGGGGGCGAACACTGAAGCTTTCTTT. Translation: CASSIDLEGANTEAFF.

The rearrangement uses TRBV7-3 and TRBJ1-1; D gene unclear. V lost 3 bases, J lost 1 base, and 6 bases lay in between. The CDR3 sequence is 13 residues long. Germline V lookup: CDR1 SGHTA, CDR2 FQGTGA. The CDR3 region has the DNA TGTGCCAGCAGCTTGTCCAGGAACACTGAAGCTTTCTTT. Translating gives CASSLSRNTEAFF.

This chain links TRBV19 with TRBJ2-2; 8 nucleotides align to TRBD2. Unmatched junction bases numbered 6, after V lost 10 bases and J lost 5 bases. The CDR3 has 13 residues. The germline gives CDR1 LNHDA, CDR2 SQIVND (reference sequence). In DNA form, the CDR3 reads TGTGCCAAAGAAAAGCGGGGGACCGGGGAGCTGTTTTTT. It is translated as CAKEKRGTGELFF.

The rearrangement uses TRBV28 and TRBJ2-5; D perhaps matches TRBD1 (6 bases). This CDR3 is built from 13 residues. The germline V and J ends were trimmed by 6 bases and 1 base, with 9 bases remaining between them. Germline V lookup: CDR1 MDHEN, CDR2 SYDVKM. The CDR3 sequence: CASRRTAQETQYF. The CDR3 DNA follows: TGTGCCAGCAGACGGACAGCCCAAGAGACCCAGTACTTC. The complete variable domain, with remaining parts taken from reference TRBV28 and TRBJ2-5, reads DVKVTQSSRYLVKRTGEKVFLECVQDMDHENMFWYRQDPGLGLRLIYFSYDVKMKEKGDIPEGYSVSREKKERFSLILESASTNQTSMYLCASRRTAQETQYFGPGTRLLVL.

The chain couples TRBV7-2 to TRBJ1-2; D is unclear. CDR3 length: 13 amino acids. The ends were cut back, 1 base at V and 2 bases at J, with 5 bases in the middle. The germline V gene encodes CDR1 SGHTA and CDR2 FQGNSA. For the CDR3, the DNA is TGTGCCAGCAGCTTAGTACAGAACTATGGCTACACCTTC. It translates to CASSLVQNYGYTF.

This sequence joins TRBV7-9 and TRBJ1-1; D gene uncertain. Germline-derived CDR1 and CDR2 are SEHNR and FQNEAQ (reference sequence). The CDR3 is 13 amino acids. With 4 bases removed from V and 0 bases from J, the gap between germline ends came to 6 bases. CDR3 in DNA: TGTGCCAGCAGCTCTGCGATGAACACTGAAGCTTTCTTT. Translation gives CASSSAMNTEAFF.

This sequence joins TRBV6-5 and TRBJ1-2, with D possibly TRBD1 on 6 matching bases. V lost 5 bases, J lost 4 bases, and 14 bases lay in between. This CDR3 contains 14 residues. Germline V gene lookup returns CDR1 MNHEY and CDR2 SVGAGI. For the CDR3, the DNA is TGTGCCAGCAGTGTGGACAGAGCACCCTATGGCTACACCTTC. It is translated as CASSVDRAPYGYTF.

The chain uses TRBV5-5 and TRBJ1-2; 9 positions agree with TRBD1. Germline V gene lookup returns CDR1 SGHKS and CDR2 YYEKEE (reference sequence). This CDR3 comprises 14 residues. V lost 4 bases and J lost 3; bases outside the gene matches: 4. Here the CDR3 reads CASSPGQGDYGYTF. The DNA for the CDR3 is TGTGCCAGCAGCCCGGGACAGGGTGACTATGGCTACACCTTC.

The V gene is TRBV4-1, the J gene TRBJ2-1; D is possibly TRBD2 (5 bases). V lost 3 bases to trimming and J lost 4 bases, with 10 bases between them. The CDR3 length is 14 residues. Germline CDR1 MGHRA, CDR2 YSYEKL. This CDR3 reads CASSHNRDYNEQFF. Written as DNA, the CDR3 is TGCGCCAGCAGCCACAATCGGGATTACAATGAGCAGTTCTTC.

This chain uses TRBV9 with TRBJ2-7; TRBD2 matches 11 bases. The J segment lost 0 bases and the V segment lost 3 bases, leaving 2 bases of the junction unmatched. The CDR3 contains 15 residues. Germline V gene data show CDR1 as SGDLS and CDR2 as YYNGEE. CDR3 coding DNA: TGTGCCAGCAGCGCCACTAGCGGGGGCTCCTACGAGCAGTACTTC. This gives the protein CASSATSGGSYEQYF.

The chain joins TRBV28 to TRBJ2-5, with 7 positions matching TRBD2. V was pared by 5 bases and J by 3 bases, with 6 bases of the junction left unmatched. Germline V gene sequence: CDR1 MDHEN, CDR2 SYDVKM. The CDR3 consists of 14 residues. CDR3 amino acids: CASSTPSGKETQYF. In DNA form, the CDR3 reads TGTGCCAGCAGTACCCCTAGCGGAAAAGAGACCCAGTACTTC.